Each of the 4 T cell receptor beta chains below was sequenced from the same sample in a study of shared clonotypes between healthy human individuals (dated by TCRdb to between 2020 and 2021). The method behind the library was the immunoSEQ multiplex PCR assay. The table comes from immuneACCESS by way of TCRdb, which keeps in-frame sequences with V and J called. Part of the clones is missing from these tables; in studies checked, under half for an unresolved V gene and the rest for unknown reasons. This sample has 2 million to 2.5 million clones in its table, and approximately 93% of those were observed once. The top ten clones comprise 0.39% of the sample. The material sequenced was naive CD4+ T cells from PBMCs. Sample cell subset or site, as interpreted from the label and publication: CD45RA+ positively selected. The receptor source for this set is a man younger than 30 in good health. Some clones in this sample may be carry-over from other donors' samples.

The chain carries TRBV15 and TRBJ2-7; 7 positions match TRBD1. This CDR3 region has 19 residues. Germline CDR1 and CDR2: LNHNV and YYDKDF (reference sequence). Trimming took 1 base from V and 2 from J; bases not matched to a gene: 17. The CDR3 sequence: CATSRGGDRANTAAYEQYF. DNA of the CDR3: TGTGCCACCAGCAGAGGAGGAGACAGGGCAAATACGGCCGCCTACGAGCAGTACTTC.

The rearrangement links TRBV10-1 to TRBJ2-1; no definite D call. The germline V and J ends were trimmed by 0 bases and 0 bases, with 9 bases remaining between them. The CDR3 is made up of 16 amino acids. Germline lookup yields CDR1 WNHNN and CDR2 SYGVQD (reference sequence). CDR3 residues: CASSESRPSSYNEQFF. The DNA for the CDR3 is TGCGCCAGCAGTGAGTCCCGGCCAAGCTCCTACAATGAGCAGTTCTTC.

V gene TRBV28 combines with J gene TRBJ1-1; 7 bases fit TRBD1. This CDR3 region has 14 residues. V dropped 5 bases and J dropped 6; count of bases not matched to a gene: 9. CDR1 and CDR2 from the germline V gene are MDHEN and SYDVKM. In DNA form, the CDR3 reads TGTGCCAGCAGTCCGACAGGGAGGGGACCTGAAGCTTTCTTT. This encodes CASSPTGRGPEAFF.

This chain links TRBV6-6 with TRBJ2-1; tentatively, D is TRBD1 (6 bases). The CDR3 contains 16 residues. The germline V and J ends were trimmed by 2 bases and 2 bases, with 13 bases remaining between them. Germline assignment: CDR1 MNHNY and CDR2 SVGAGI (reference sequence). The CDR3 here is CASSYGGRQTYNEQFF. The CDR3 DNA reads TGTGCCAGCAGTTACGGGGGCAGGCAAACCTACAATGAGCAGTTCTTC.